The rows below give T cell receptor beta chains drawn from one sample of a study of blood T cell repertoires in COVID-19. The protocol was immunoSEQ multiplex PCR, while the TCRdb copy is restricted to in-frame clones and leaves out a portion. This sample has roughly 250,000 clones; around 83% occur once, and the top ten carry 8.6%. Material for sequencing was peripheral blood. All receptors derive from a man in his forties with active or convalescent COVID-19. The conserved cysteine and the conserved F or W are not part of the CDR3 here.

v_call: TRBV30
j_call: TRBJ1-5
cdr3_aa: AWSISGSNQPQH

v_call: TRBV12-5
j_call: TRBJ1-1
cdr3_aa: ASGLPPGEAF

v_call: TRBV2
j_call: TRBJ1-2
cdr3_aa: ASRREYGYT

v_call: TRBV6-2/TRBV6-3
j_call: TRBJ1-5
cdr3_aa: ASSYLRGGQPQH

v_call: TRBV30
j_call: TRBJ1-2
cdr3_aa: AWSNPRGTKSFYGYT

v_call: TRBV5-1
j_call: TRBJ2-3
cdr3_aa: ASSLGTRRRDTDTQY

v_call: TRBV6-4
j_call: TRBJ1-3
cdr3_aa: ASSESSSSNTIY

v_call: TRBV24-1
j_call: TRBJ2-1
cdr3_aa: ATSDALGGQFQF

v_call: TRBV24-1
j_call: TRBJ2-1
cdr3_aa: ATSGAGYNEQF

v_call: TRBV5-4
j_call: TRBJ2-7
cdr3_aa: ASSPFRGGFDYEQY

v_call: TRBV7-9
j_call: TRBJ1-1
cdr3_aa: ASSPTGQGLNTEAF

v_call: TRBV5-1
j_call: TRBJ1-2
cdr3_aa: ASSPVPGTPSNYGYT

v_call: TRBV28
j_call: TRBJ1-2
cdr3_aa: ASSGGQNYGYT

v_call: TRBV27
j_call: TRBJ1-2
cdr3_aa: ASSLPGIGYT

v_call: TRBV12-5
j_call: TRBJ1-2
cdr3_aa: ASGSHLQGSYGYT

v_call: TRBV11-2
j_call: TRBJ1-6
cdr3_aa: ASSSSGQLNSPLH

v_call: TRBV24-1
j_call: TRBJ2-1
cdr3_aa: ATSRPTGNEQF

v_call: TRBV5-1
j_call: TRBJ1-1
cdr3_aa: ASSLGAGGSTRAF

v_call: TRBV6-1
j_call: TRBJ1-2
cdr3_aa: ASSEGGYGYT

v_call: TRBV30
j_call: TRBJ1-2
cdr3_aa: AWSVLTEDYGYT

v_call: TRBV19
j_call: TRBJ1-2
cdr3_aa: ASSIRTTGQGAANYGYT

v_call: TRBV7-3
j_call: TRBJ1-1
cdr3_aa: ASSLKVPGQYMNTEAF

v_call: TRBV4-1
j_call: TRBJ1-1
cdr3_aa: ASTQEGQGMNTEAF

v_call: TRBV18
j_call: TRBJ1-2
cdr3_aa: ASSINTGDGYT

v_call: TRBV6-6
j_call: TRBJ2-3
cdr3_aa: ASSSGTGGAKDTQY

v_call: TRBV29-1
j_call: TRBJ1-1
cdr3_aa: SASLSGTEAF

v_call: TRBV18
j_call: TRBJ1-2
cdr3_aa: ASSEPDPTGNGYT

v_call: TRBV5-1
j_call: TRBJ1-4
cdr3_aa: ASSAGQGTEKLF

v_call: TRBV10-3
j_call: TRBJ1-4
cdr3_aa: AISKDREATNEKLF

v_call: TRBV30
j_call: TRBJ1-4
cdr3_aa: AWSGSNGEKLF

v_call: TRBV10-2
j_call: TRBJ2-2
cdr3_aa: ASRGSANTGELF

v_call: TRBV7-9
j_call: TRBJ1-2
cdr3_aa: ASSPTGRPDGGYT

v_call: TRBV19
j_call: TRBJ1-5
cdr3_aa: ASRPTENQPQH

v_call: TRBV19
j_call: TRBJ1-5
cdr3_aa: ASSKTGQVDQPQH

v_call: TRBV12-3/TRBV12-4
j_call: TRBJ1-1
cdr3_aa: ASSSRNSEAF

v_call: TRBV19
j_call: TRBJ1-1
cdr3_aa: ASSRGQMNTEAF

v_call: TRBV6-5
j_call: TRBJ1-2
cdr3_aa: ASSYSPVYGYT

v_call: TRBV28
j_call: TRBJ1-2
cdr3_aa: ASSLTGHRVFT

v_call: TRBV6-2/TRBV6-3
j_call: TRBJ2-2
cdr3_aa: ASSYSTLRDRDLGELF

v_call: TRBV30
j_call: TRBJ2-5
cdr3_aa: AWSPLSHQGETQY

v_call: TRBV7-2
j_call: TRBJ2-3
cdr3_aa: ASSLRGGGSTDTQY

v_call: TRBV5-1
j_call: TRBJ1-1
cdr3_aa: ASSNRQGVNTEAF

v_call: TRBV2
j_call: TRBJ2-7
cdr3_aa: ASSERDRFYEQY

v_call: TRBV12-3/TRBV12-4
j_call: TRBJ2-1
cdr3_aa: ASSRDSVF

v_call: TRBV5-4
j_call: TRBJ2-3
cdr3_aa: ASSFLFDTQY

v_call: TRBV9
j_call: TRBJ2-1
cdr3_aa: ASSVGTSGMNEQF

v_call: TRBV19
j_call: TRBJ1-1
cdr3_aa: ASSPDRGFVAF

v_call: TRBV14
j_call: TRBJ1-5
cdr3_aa: ASSQSPGNQPQH

v_call: TRBV7-2
j_call: TRBJ1-1
cdr3_aa: ASSPRGTGNTEAF